These T cell receptor beta chains were read from a single sample in a study of T-cell reconstitution after alpha-beta-depleted transplantation in children. TCRdb used MiXCR to reprocess the PCR reads, holding one entry per CDR3 protein. The profile covers about 830,000 distinct CDR3 sequences, with approximately 15% appearing a single time and approximately 5% taken by the ten largest. The sample was PBMCs, mostly from graft donor cells, taken 360 days after TCRalphabeta/CD19-depleted stem cell transplant. These receptor sequences come from a male patient aged 10-17 years who had a stem cell transplant for acute lymphoblastic leukemia, so the T cells may come from the graft donor. CDR3s include the opening cysteine and the closing phenylalanine or tryptophan. The D gene is left open where the match is weak. The size entry is marked missing in some rows and otherwise reads once, few, many or a size class.

d_call clone_size j_call v_call cdr3_nt cdr3_aa
. . TRBJ2-7 TRBV18 TGTGCCAGCTCTCCCGGGACGAGTGGGCTCGCTACGGAGCAGTACTTC CASSPGTSGLATEQYF
TRBD2 few TRBJ2-7 TRBV2 TGTGCCAGCAGGGGGGGACTCGGACTAGCGGGACAGCAGTACTTC CASRGGLGLAGQQYF
. . TRBJ2-1 TRBV5-4 TGTGCCAGCAGCTCTTTCCCCAGAGACTCCTACAATGAGCAGTTCTTC CASSSFPRDSYNEQFF
TRBD2 . TRBJ2-1 TRBV4-2 TGTGCCAGCCACAGGCGAGGACTAGCGGGGCCCTACAATGAGCAGTTCTTC CASHRRGLAGPYNEQFF
. . TRBJ2-7 TRBV19 TGTGCCAGTAGTAATCCTTTGGCAGGGGCCTTGGGCGAGCAGTACTTC CASSNPLAGALGEQYF
TRBD2 many TRBJ2-1 TRBV9 TGTGCCAGCAGCGCTACTAGCGGGGCCTCCTACAATGAGCAGTTCTTC CASSATSGASYNEQFF
TRBD2 many TRBJ2-1 TRBV7-9 TGTGCCAGCAGCTTAATGGGAGGGGAGCAGTTCTTC CASSLMGGEQFF
TRBD2 . TRBJ2-1 TRBV11-2 TGTGCCAGCAGACACCCCGGGACTAGCGGGAATGAGCAGTTCTTC CASRHPGTSGNEQFF
. few TRBJ2-1 TRBV4-1 TGCGCCAGCAGCCCTCCGGGGAGTGAGCAGTTCTTC CASSPPGSEQFF
. many TRBJ2-1 TRBV5-1 TGCGCCAGCAGCTTTAGGATCAATGAGCAGTTCTTC CASSFRINEQFF
TRBD2 few TRBJ2-3 TRBV3-1 TGTGCCAGCAGCTTCTTAGCGGGAGTCGTCACAGATACGCAGTATTTT CASSFLAGVVTDTQYF
. . TRBJ2-1 TRBV7-2 TGTGCCAGCAGCCCTGAGGACCAGAACTACAATGAGCAGTTCTTC CASSPEDQNYNEQFF
. . TRBJ2-7 TRBV5-7 TGTGCCAGCAGGGGACAACAGGGGAGGGACGAGCAGTACTTC CASRGQQGRDEQYF
TRBD1 few TRBJ2-1 TRBV6-1 TGTGCCAGCAGACCGGTTGAAGGGACAGGCTACAATGAGCAGTTCTTC CASRPVEGTGYNEQFF
TRBD2 few TRBJ2-1 TRBV18 TGTGCCAGCTCACCCCCGGGACTACCCTACAATGAGCAGTTCTTC CASSPPGLPYNEQFF
TRBD1 . TRBJ2-7 TRBV15 TGTGCCACCAGCATAACCGGGACAGGGCCCTACGAGCAGTACTTC CATSITGTGPYEQYF
. . TRBJ2-3 TRBV15 TGTGCCACCAGCAGAGGGCTAAGGGCAGATACGCAGTATTTT CATSRGLRADTQYF
TRBD2 many TRBJ2-1 TRBV29-1 TGCAGCGTTGGTGGCGGGAGGGGTTACAATGAGCAGTTCTTC CSVGGGRGYNEQFF
. . TRBJ2-2 TRBV4-1 TGCGCCAGCAGCCCCTTGAAAGGCATCACCGGGGAGCTGTTTTTT CASSPLKGITGELFF
. . TRBJ1-3 TRBV12-3/TRBV12-4 TGTGCCAGCATGCCAAGGGGACATCCTGGAAACACCATATATTTT CASMPRGHPGNTIYF
. . TRBJ2-3 TRBV5-1 TGCGCCAGCAGCTTGGAGTTCCTAGTAGTAGATACGCAGTATTTT CASSLEFLVVDTQYF
TRBD1 few TRBJ2-7 TRBV20-1 TGCAGTGCTACCACGGACAGGGCTAGGCACGAGCAGTACTTC CSATTDRARHEQYF
. many TRBJ2-7 TRBV28 TGTGCCAGCAGTACCGTACGGGGGGACAGGAACTACTACGAGCAGTACTTC CASSTVRGDRNYYEQYF
. few TRBJ2-1 TRBV5-1 TGCGCCAGCAGCTTGGGGGGGGTGCGGGAATCGAGTGAGCAGTTCTTC CASSLGGVRESSEQFF
. . TRBJ2-1 TRBV29-1 TGCAGCGCTCCTAAAGGGGCTTATTTTGGTGAGCAGTTCTTC CSAPKGAYFGEQFF
TRBD1 few TRBJ1-5 TRBV20-1 TGCAGTGCTATGGACAGGGGGCAAGGTCAGCCCCAGCATTTT CSAMDRGQGQPQHF
. . TRBJ2-7 TRBV20-1 TGCAGTGCTGGGGCGGAGTTCAAGTACGAGCAGTACTTC CSAGAEFKYEQYF